The TCR beta chain described here comes from a study of shared clonotypes between healthy human individuals. Adults of Caucasian background living in Nashville, Tennessee made up all donors. From CD4+ cells came CD45RA+ naive and CD45RA-negative memory subsets. The authors split each subset's genomic DNA evenly across several immunoSEQ plates. In the authors' methods: Owing to the provision of junction-only sequences devoid of quality scores by immunoSEQ, filtering differed. Generated by immunoSEQ multiplex PCR, the TCRdb table keeps only in-frame clones and is missing some. V and J calls and clone size come straight from that table; D and trimming were deduced from the DNA. Of about 1.1 million clones in the sample, around 77% are singletons; the top ten hold 0.89%. This CDR3 contains 15 residues. Germline CDR1 reads SNHLY; CDR2 reads FYNNEI. Trimming at V came to 6 bases and at J to 1 base, leaving 8 bases not matched to a gene.

Sequencing was performed on memory CD4+ T cells from PBMCs. Subset denoted: CD45RA-negative fraction. The sequence was obtained from a man younger than 35 in good health. Some clones in this sample may be carry-over from other donors' samples. The rearrangement uses TRBV2 and TRBJ1-1, with 7 bases fitting TRBD1. CDR3 in DNA: TGTGCCAGCAGGGTCAGGGGACAGCCGAACACTGAAGCTTTCTTT. This codes for CASRVRGQPNTEAFF.